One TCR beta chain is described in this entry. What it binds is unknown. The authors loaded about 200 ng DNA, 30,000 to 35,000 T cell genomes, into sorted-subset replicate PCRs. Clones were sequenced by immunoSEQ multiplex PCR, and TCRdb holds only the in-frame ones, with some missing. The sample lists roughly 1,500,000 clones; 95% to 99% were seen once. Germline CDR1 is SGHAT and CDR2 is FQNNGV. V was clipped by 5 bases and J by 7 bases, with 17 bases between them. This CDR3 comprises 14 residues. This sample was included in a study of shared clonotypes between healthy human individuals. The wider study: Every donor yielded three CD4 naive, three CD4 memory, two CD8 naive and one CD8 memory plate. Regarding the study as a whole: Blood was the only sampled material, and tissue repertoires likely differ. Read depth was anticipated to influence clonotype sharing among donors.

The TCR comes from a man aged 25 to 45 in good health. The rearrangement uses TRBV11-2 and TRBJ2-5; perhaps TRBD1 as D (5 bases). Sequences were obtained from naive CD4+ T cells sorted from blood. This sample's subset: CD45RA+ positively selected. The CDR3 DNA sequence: TGTGCCAGCAGCCGAGTCCTAGGGCAGGGGACCCAGTACTTC. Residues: CASSRVLGQGTQYF.